This T cell receptor (beta chain) was captured by sequencing in a study of blood T cell repertoires in COVID-19. Whole-study context: Italy, Spain and the United States were the sources of the convalescent and acute COVID-19 samples. T cells, B-cell-depleted T cells, or PBMCs supplied cDNA or gDNA.

Germline V gives CDR1 SGHTA, CDR2 FQGNSA. The CDR3 is 13 residues long. The V end was cut by 1 base, the J end by 3 bases, with 7 bases between. Sequencing was performed with immunoSEQ multiplex PCR; in TCRdb, only in-frame clones are kept and a portion is missing. The profile shows about 130,000 clones, around 89% of them singletons. The sample comprised peripheral blood. The rearrangement uses TRBV7-2 and TRBJ2-7; D is possibly TRBD1 (5 bases). This receptor was taken from a man between 60 and 70 years old with COVID-19, enrolled during active disease. In nucleotides, the CDR3 is TGTGCCAGCAGCTTAGAACAGGTCTACGAGCAGTACTTC. This codes for CASSLEQVYEQYF.